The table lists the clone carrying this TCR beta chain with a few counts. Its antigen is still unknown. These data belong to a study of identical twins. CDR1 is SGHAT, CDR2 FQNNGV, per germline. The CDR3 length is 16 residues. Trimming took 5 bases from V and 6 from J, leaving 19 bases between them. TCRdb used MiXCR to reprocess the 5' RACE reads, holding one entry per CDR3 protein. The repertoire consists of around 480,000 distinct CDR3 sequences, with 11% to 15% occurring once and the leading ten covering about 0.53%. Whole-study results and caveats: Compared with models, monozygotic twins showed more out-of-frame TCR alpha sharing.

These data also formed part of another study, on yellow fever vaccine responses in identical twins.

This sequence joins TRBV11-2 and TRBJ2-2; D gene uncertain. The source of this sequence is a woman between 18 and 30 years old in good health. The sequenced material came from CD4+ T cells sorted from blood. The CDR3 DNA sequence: TGTGCCAGCAGCCCCCACATCTCTGGGTTGGCCGGGGAGCTGTTTTTT. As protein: CASSPHISGLAGELFF.